This T cell receptor (beta chain) was sequenced in a study of control samples from healthy donors and cancer patients (dated by TCRdb to 2018 to 2020). Libraries came from the immunoSEQ multiplex PCR assay. TCRdb carries this immuneACCESS record with in-frame sequences only. Its versions omit some clonotypes, under half of them owing to an unresolved V gene in the studies checked, with the rest unexplained. The table for this sample lists some 58,000 clones; 80% to 90% of them were counted only once. The top ten clonotypes cover 12% of the sample. Details on this clone: The antigen it recognizes is unknown. Qualities for individual bases were not recorded, and no much larger clone is one base off.

V and J lose 0 bases and 0 bases, and a span of 6 bases separates them. The CDR3 holds 14 amino acids from the cysteine to the phenylalanine. Only the CDR3 DNA is retained, 42 bases long and in frame from the first base. The germline V gene sets CDR1 to SGDLS and CDR2 to YYNGEE. The rearrangement joined TRBV9 to TRBJ1-1; the D gene is not confidently resolved. The sequenced sample was PBMCs. This clonotype originated in a woman in her sixties with lung cancer. The nucleotide sequence is given as TGTGCCAGCAGCGTAGCCTCGATGAACACTGAAGCTTTCTTT. Its product reads: CASSVASMNTEAFF.